Following are 13 T cell receptor beta chains from one sample sequenced in a study of Graves' ophthalmopathy and Graves' hyperthyroidism. RNA served as the template for amplifying TCR beta CDR3 regions. The authors performed first-round RT-PCR with HTBI primers and then a second-round multiplex PCR. A single record per CDR3 protein comes from TCRdb applying MiXCR to the multiplex PCR reads. The table includes more than 40,000 distinct CDR3 sequences, over 45% detected once. The sample comprised peripheral blood. Receptor source: an adult man with Graves' ophthalmopathy.

At least ten counts were recorded for this clonotype. An end of the junction differs from the germline gene, which may be a read error. The rearrangement uses TRBV28 and TRBJ2-7; no reliable D call. This CDR3 contains 14 residues. CDR1 is MDHEN and CDR2 is SYDVKM in the germline V gene. The CDR3 region is CASSTQRPRYERYF. The CDR3 nucleotides read TGTGCCAGCAGTACCCAGAGACCCCGTTACGAGCGGTACTTC.

This clonotype turned up a few times. The chain is built from TRBV3-1 and TRBJ2-4, with unresolved D. V was pared by 0 bases and J by 9 bases, with 6 bases between. This CDR3 contains 12 residues. The germline CDR1 and CDR2 sequences are LGHDT and YNNKEL (reference sequence). The CDR3 DNA sequence: TGTGCCAGCAGCCAAGAAGGCGCCATTCAGTACTTC. Its translation is CASSQEGAIQYF.

This clonotype has at least ten counts. The rearrangement links TRBV7-2 to TRBJ2-4; 13 bases line up with TRBD2. Germline loops: CDR1 SGHTA, CDR2 FQGNSA. J gave up 4 bases and V 5 bases, and 5 bases lay outside the gene matches. CDR3 length equals 16 residues. The CDR3 sequence is CASSVTSGGAKNIQYF. Written as DNA, the CDR3 is TGTGCCAGCAGCGTAACTAGCGGGGGGGCAAAAAACATTCAGTACTTC.

As concerns this clonotype: Germline and junction disagree at one end, which may indicate a read error. V and J are TRBV19 and TRBJ1-3; tentative D call: TRBD1 (6 bases). Germline CDR1 LNHDA, CDR2 SQIVND (reference sequence). CDR3 length: 15 residues. The CDR3 here is CASSSAGAPENTIHF. The CDR3 nucleotides are TGTGCCAGTAGTTCAGCGGGGGCGCCTGAAAACACCATACATTTT. Full variable domain (remainder filled in from reference TRBV19 and TRBJ1-3): DGGITQSPKYLFRKEGQNVTLSCEQNLNHDAMYWYRQDPGQGLRLIYYSQIVNDFQKGDIAEGYSVSREKKESFPLTVTSAQKNPTAFYLCASSSAGAPENTIHFGEGSWLTVV.

In regard to this clonotype: Germline is not matched at one junction end, which may reflect a read error. The chain uses TRBV19 and TRBJ1-1, with TRBD1 matching 7 bases. The V gene's germline CDR1 is LNHDA and CDR2 SQIVND (reference sequence). The CDR3 is 15 residues long. Written as DNA, the CDR3 is TGTGCCAGTTCTTTTATAGGACAGGCTAGCACTAAAGCTTTCTTT. Translated: CASSFIGQASTKAFF.

This clonotype came up many times. This chain connects TRBV4-1 to TRBJ2-7, with a weak D call TRBD1 (6 bases). The germline V gene encodes CDR1 MGHRA and CDR2 YSYEKL. V lost 4 bases and J 9 bases, leaving 31 bases between the germline ends. The CDR3 sequence is 18 residues long. Here the CDR3 DNA reads TGCGCCAGCAGCCTCGATCTTGGGGACATGGGGTTCAAAGGCGTGCAGTACTTC. Translating it yields CASSLDLGDMGFKGVQYF.

The sample holds many counts of this clonotype. V gene TRBV4-2 combines with J gene TRBJ1-1; D may be TRBD1 (5 bases). V lost 3 bases and J lost 1, with 15 bases in between. The length of the CDR3 is 16 residues. Germline V gives CDR1 LGHNA, CDR2 YNFKEQ. The CDR3 DNA reads as TGTGCCAGCAGCCAGGACCCGGGCAGGGCGAACACTGAAGCTTTCTTT. Its translation: CASSQDPGRANTEAFF.

This clonotype has a handful of counts. The chain recombines TRBV3-1 with TRBJ2-2; TRBD2 might be the D (7 bases). Germline-derived CDR1 and CDR2 are LGHDT and YNNKEL (reference sequence). The V end lost 4 bases, the J end lost 4 bases, and 16 bases lay between the germline ends. The CDR3 is 16 amino acids. This chain's CDR3 is CASSLGGGAGTGELFF. CDR3 DNA: TGTGCCAGCAGCCTTGGCGGGGGCGCGGGCACCGGGGAGCTGTTTTTT.

The table lists this clonotype with many counts. The V gene is TRBV7-2, the J gene TRBJ1-1; D not certain. Trimming took 1 base from V and 4 from J, leaving 13 bases between them. Germline CDR1 is SGHTA and CDR2 is FQGNSA. The CDR3 is made up of 15 amino acids. The CDR3 region is CASSLDPVSSTEAFF. The CDR3, as DNA: TGTGCCAGCAGCTTAGATCCGGTATCAAGCACTGAAGCTTTCTTT.

This clonotype showed up many times. The chain employs TRBV7-8 and TRBJ2-1; the match to TRBD2 covers 8 bases. After removal of 5 bases from V and 9 bases from J, the junction contained 12 bases not matched to a gene. The CDR3 covers 15 residues. In germline, CDR1 is SGHVS, CDR2 FQNEAQ. CDR3 DNA: TGTGCCAGCAGCCGAGCGGGGGCCTCGACAGCTGAGCAGTTCTTC. Its translation is CASSRAGASTAEQFF. Together with reference TRBV7-8 and TRBJ2-1, the CDR3 gives the full variable domain: GAGVSQSPRYKVAKRGQDVALRCDPISGHVSLFWYQQALGQGPEFLTYFQNEAQLDKSGLPSDRFFAERPEGSVSTLKIQRTQQEDSAVYLCASSRAGASTAEQFFGPGTRLTVL.

By frequency in the sample, this clonotype is medium-sized. The chain is built from TRBV24-1 and TRBJ1-5; the D is unclear. V was cut by 6 bases and J by 6 bases, with 8 bases left in between. The CDR3 is 12 residues long. Germline lookup yields CDR1 KGHDR and CDR2 SFDVKD. CDR3 nucleotide sequence: TGTGCCACCAGTTCCGCAGGTCAGCCCCAGCATTTT. This gives the protein CATSSAGQPQHF.

Judged by abundance, this clonotype is medium-sized. The rearrangement links TRBV24-1 to TRBJ1-4; 7 bases line up with TRBD1. V shed 1 base and J 7 bases; nucleotides not matched to a gene: 5. Germline assignment: CDR1 KGHDR and CDR2 SFDVKD. The CDR3 has 15 residues. The CDR3 reads CATSDFGTEGEKLFF. The CDR3 DNA sequence: TGTGCCACCAGTGATTTCGGGACAGAAGGTGAAAAACTGTTTTTT.

The rearrangement joins TRBV12-3 or TRBV12-4 to TRBJ2-3, with D perhaps being TRBD1 or TRBD2 (5 bases each). Trimming pared 8 bases from V and 11 bases from J, leaving 20 bases between. The CDR3 consists of 13 residues. CDR3 sequence: CASGLGTYNEQYF. The CDR3 DNA reads TGTGCCAGCGGGCTAGGGACGTACAATGAGCAGTATTTT.